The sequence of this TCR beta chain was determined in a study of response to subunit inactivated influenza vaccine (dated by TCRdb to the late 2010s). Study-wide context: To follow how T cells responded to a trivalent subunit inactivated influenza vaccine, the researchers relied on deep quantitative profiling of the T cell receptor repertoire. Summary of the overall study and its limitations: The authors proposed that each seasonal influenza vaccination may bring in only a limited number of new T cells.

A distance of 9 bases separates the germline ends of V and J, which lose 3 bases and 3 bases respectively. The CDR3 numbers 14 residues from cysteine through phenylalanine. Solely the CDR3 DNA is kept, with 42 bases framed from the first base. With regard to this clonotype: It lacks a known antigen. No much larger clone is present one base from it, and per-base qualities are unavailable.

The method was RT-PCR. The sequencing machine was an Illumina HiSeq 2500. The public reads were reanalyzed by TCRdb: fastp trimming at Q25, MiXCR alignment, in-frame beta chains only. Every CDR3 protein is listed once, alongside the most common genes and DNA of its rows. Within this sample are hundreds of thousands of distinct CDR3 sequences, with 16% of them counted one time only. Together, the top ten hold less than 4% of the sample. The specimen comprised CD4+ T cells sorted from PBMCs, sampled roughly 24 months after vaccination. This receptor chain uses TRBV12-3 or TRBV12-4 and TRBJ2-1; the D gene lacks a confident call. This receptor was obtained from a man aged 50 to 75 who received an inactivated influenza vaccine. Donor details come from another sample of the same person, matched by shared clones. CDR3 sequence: CASSLVVRYNEQFF. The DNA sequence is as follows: TGTGCCAGCAGTTTGGTAGTTCGCTACAATGAGCAGTTCTTC.